The source of this T cell receptor beta chain is a study of cytomegalovirus exposure and HLA in healthy donors. Study conclusions and caveats: While the bulk of TCR sequences proved rare, some public TCRs turned up in many donors. Specificity of three CMV-associated chains for CMV antigens was verified in vitro. According to the study, 180 or so TCR beta chains were cytomegalovirus-associated.

This clone was seen more than once but under ten times. Its cognate antigen is unknown. Separate from the approximately 730-subject first cohort, the approximately 120-subject validation cohort was the one that the donors belonged to. Germline assignment: CDR1 MGHDK and CDR2 SYGVNS. The CDR3 has 13 amino acids. Between the trimmed V and J ends, which lost 11 bases and 5 bases, there was a span of 15 bases. Produced via immunoSEQ multiplex PCR; TCRdb's table is partial and in-frame only. The sample includes 140,000 to 150,000 clones, roughly 89% seen only once; the top ten take 3.5% to 5.5%. V usage is TRBV25-1 and J usage is TRBJ1-4, with D uncertain. Sequenced sample: PBMCs. The receptor comes from a man younger than 35 in good health and CMV-seropositive. CDR3 bases: TGTGCCTCCGGGCCGCGAGGGAATGAAAAACTGTTTTTT. Residues: CASGPRGNEKLFF.